Following are 5 T cell receptor beta chains from one sample sequenced in a study of cytomegalovirus exposure and HLA in healthy donors. The PCR had 60 Vbeta and 13 Jbeta primers. TCRdb's table, derived via immunoSEQ multiplex PCR, lists solely in-frame clones and lacks some. Of 120,000 or so clones detected, over 70% appear once; the ten largest clones hold around 9.1%. The sequencing input was PBMCs. Receptor source: a woman aged 45-65 years in good health and CMV-seropositive.

CDR3 sequence reads: CASSQERTSGNNEQFF. In nucleotides, the CDR3 is TGTGCCAGCAGCCAAGAGCGGACTAGCGGCAACAATGAGCAGTTCTTC. J is TRBJ2-1 and V is TRBV4-2; 10 nucleotides match TRBD2. The CDR3 spans 16 residues. V lost 0 bases and J lost 5; bases outside the gene matches: 4. CDR1 is LGHNA and CDR2 is YNFKEQ in the germline V gene.

The chain employs TRBV7-2 and TRBJ1-2; 9 positions match TRBD1. The CDR3 consists of 17 residues. Germline CDR1 and CDR2: SGHTA and FQGNSA. With V trimmed by 5 bases and J by 4 bases, 14 bases remained unmatched. CDR3 sequence: CASSQTGGIGYAYGYTF. The CDR3 DNA reads TGTGCCAGCAGCCAGACAGGGGGGATCGGATATGCCTATGGCTACACCTTC.

The chain employs TRBV2 and TRBJ1-1; 7 bases map to TRBD1. Germline V lookup: CDR1 SNHLY, CDR2 FYNNEI. Germline trimming cut 4 bases from V and 1 base from J; bases unmatched to any gene: 9. The CDR3 is 16 residues long. CDR3 nucleotide sequence: TGTGCCAGCAGTGCGTCCCTCTGGACAGGGAACACTGAAGCTTTCTTT. Translated, it gives CASSASLWTGNTEAFF.

DNA of the CDR3: TGTGCCAGCAGGCGAACCGGAGCCCCAGATACGCAGTATTTT. This sequence encodes CASRRTGAPDTQYF. The chain uses TRBV27 and TRBJ2-3; D gene uncertain. V lost 6 bases, J lost 4 bases, and 14 bases lay in between. CDR3 length: 14 amino acids. CDR1 is MNHEY, CDR2 SMNVEV, per germline (reference sequence).

As DNA, the CDR3 is TGTGCCATCAGTGAGTCGAGGAGGGGCATGAACACTGAAGCTTTCTTT. As protein: CAISESRRGMNTEAFF. This sequence joins TRBV10-3 and TRBJ1-1; weak D call: TRBD1 (5 bases). CDR1 and CDR2 from the germline V gene are ENHRY and SYGVKD. The CDR3 has 16 residues. Trimming pared 0 bases from V and 0 bases from J, leaving 11 bases between.